This T cell receptor beta chain derives from a study of blood T cell repertoires in COVID-19. V was trimmed by 5 bases and J by 8 bases, leaving 10 bases between them. This CDR3 is 12 amino acids long. This clone has just one count. Authors' data handling: Amplification of reference gene primers was used by the study to estimate nucleated cell counts. Assay used: immunoSEQ multiplex PCR; TCRdb lists only in-frame clones, some missing. That table gives V, J and clone size, and the DNA gave D and trimming. The data show 200,000 to 250,000 clones, more than 80% seen once. This clonotype was sampled from a woman between 40 and 55 years old with acute COVID-19. The rearrangement links TRBV12-3 or TRBV12-4 to TRBJ1-5; no clear D gene. The source material was PBMCs or T cells enriched from blood (not recorded which). The CDR3 protein is CASSPIREPQHF. CDR3 nucleotide sequence: TGTGCCAGCAGTCCGATCCGGGAGCCCCAGCATTTT.